Presented here are 15 T cell receptor beta chains from one specimen sequenced in a study of T-cell memory formation after mild COVID-19. MiXCR, applied by TCRdb to the 5' RACE reads, yields one record per CDR3 protein. The table has around 300,000 distinct CDR3 sequences, approximately 7.6% seen once. Sample: PBMCs or a T cell subset sorted from them (not recorded which). Receptors originate from a man aged 18 to 29 who had mild COVID-19 (a few samples of this study predate the infection). Cell type and time point are not known.

This clonotype was detected many times. V is TRBV20-1 and J is TRBJ1-5; possibly TRBD1 for D (6 bases). Trimming took off 6 bases at V and 7 bases at J, with 16 bases between the two ends. The CDR3 length is 13 residues. Per germline, CDR1 DFQATT and CDR2 SNEGSKA (reference sequence). The CDR3 sequence is CSANTGSGQPQHF. The CDR3 bases are TGCAGTGCCAATACAGGGAGTGGGCAGCCCCAGCATTTT.

This clonotype has only a few counts. The rearrangement links TRBV29-1 to TRBJ2-7, with unresolved D. The V end was cut by 0 bases, the J end by 3 bases, with 9 bases between. CDR3 size: 13 residues. Per germline, CDR1 SQVTM and CDR2 ANQGSEA. The CDR3: CSVEDPVSYEQYF. In DNA, the CDR3 is TGCAGCGTTGAAGATCCTGTCAGCTACGAGCAGTACTTC.

Only a few counts were recorded for this clonotype. The chain combines TRBV7-2 with TRBJ1-2, with D maybe TRBD1 (6 bases). V was shortened by 5 bases and J by 4 bases, with 14 bases between the two germline ends. CDR1 and CDR2 from the germline V gene are SGHTA and FQGNSA. This CDR3 is built from 14 residues. CDR3 bases: TGTGCCAGCAGCCTAGAGCAGGGGTTCTATGGCTACACCTTC. This gives the protein CASSLEQGFYGYTF.

The V gene is TRBV5-6, the J gene TRBJ1-2; weak D call: TRBD1 (5 bases). Deletions cut 5 bases from V and 8 bases from J, with 16 bases between. Germline V CDR1 and CDR2: SGHDT, YYEEEE. This CDR3 spans 13 amino acids. Here the CDR3 reads CASSFDSQGGYTF. Written as DNA, the CDR3 is TGTGCCAGCAGTTTCGACAGCCAAGGAGGCTACACCTTC.

This sequence joins TRBV6-5 and TRBJ2-1, with TRBD2 matching over 9 bases. Trimming at V came to 2 bases and at J to 7 bases, leaving 9 bases not matched to a gene. Per germline, CDR1 MNHEY and CDR2 SVGAGI. This CDR3 has 16 amino acids. The DNA for the CDR3 is TGTGCCAGCAGTTACAGGTGGCGGGGGGGCGAAAATGAGCAGTTCTTC. It yields the protein CASSYRWRGGENEQFF.

This clonotype was seen a handful of times. The V and J genes are TRBV7-2 and TRBJ2-3; no firm D call. This CDR3 comprises 15 residues. Germline V CDR1 and CDR2: SGHTA, FQGNSA. Trimming left V 5 bases short and J 1 base short, with 13 bases between. The CDR3 region is CASSPPGPRTDTQYF. As DNA, the CDR3 is TGTGCCAGCAGCCCCCCAGGACCCCGCACAGATACGCAGTATTTT.

This clonotype has ten or more counts. Here the CDR3 reads CAISDDRTQETQYF. The DNA of the CDR3 is TGTGCCATCAGTGATGACAGGACCCAAGAGACCCAGTACTTC. This chain links TRBV10-3 with TRBJ2-5; a possible D gene is TRBD1 (6 bases). Germline V gives CDR1 ENHRY, CDR2 SYGVKD. V gave up 3 bases and J gave up 1 base, with 9 bases separating them. CDR3 length: 14 amino acids.

In nucleotides, the CDR3 is TGTGCCAGCAGCCAGCTCTTTAGCGGACAAGAGACCCAGTACTTC. This gives the protein CASSQLFSGQETQYF. The chain combines TRBV3-1 with TRBJ2-5; possibly TRBD2 for D (6 bases). CDR3 size: 15 residues. Germline V CDR1 and CDR2: LGHDT, YNNKEL (reference sequence). Trimming left V 3 bases short and J 2 bases short, with 13 bases between.

This clonotype was recorded at least ten times. The chain joins TRBV12-3 or TRBV12-4 to TRBJ1-1; no clear D gene. CDR3 length: 12 residues. The ends were cut back, 6 bases at V and 11 bases at J, with 16 bases in the middle. The CDR3, as DNA: TGTGCCAGCAGCTACGTCACGACCGGGGCTTTCTTT. Amino acids: CASSYVTTGAFF.

V and J are TRBV10-3 and TRBJ2-2, with D hard to call. V was cut by 4 bases and J by 0 bases, with 9 bases left in between. The CDR3 contains 15 residues. Germline values: CDR1 ENHRY, CDR2 SYGVKD. The CDR3 protein is CAISGAGTNTGELFF. The CDR3 nucleotides are TGTGCCATCAGTGGGGCAGGAACGAACACCGGGGAGCTGTTTTTT.

In this sample, this clonotype turned up a few times. The V gene is TRBV9, the J gene TRBJ2-3; 12 nucleotides match TRBD1. After removal of 4 bases from V and 5 bases from J, the junction contained 11 bases not matched to a gene. CDR3 length: 17 amino acids. CDR1 is SGDLS, CDR2 YYNGEE, per germline. This chain's CDR3 is CASSQSGTGGFGDTQYF. Written as DNA, the CDR3 is TGTGCCAGCAGCCAATCCGGGACAGGGGGCTTCGGAGATACGCAGTATTTT.

The chain recombines TRBV5-5 with TRBJ2-7; TRBD1 aligns across 10 bases. The CDR3 length is 16 residues. CDR1 is SGHKS and CDR2 is YYEKEE in the germline V gene (reference sequence). The V segment lost 4 bases and the J segment 0 bases; nucleotides outside the gene matches: 7. This chain's CDR3 is CASSLTRDRGSYEQYF. The CDR3 DNA sequence: TGTGCCAGCAGCCTAACCCGGGACAGGGGCTCCTACGAGCAGTACTTC.

This clonotype has ten or more counts. This chain connects TRBV7-2 to TRBJ2-1; 9 nucleotides line up with TRBD2. The CDR3 is 15 amino acids. The germline gives CDR1 SGHTA, CDR2 FQGNSA. Unmatched junction bases numbered 4, after V lost 2 bases and J lost 5 bases. The CDR3 DNA sequence: TGTGCCAGCAGCTTAATGGCGGGGGGGAACAATGAGCAGTTCTTC. It yields the protein CASSLMAGGNNEQFF.

V gene TRBV12-3 or TRBV12-4 combines with J gene TRBJ2-5, with a possible D match to TRBD2 (5 bases). This CDR3 comprises 16 residues. V was cut by 6 bases and J by 0 bases, with 17 bases left in between. CDR3 loop: CASSTGILKYQETQYF. DNA of the CDR3: TGTGCCAGCAGCACCGGGATCTTAAAGTACCAAGAGACCCAGTACTTC.

The J gene is TRBJ1-1, the V gene TRBV20-1; D not certain. This CDR3 has 14 residues. V was pared by 2 bases and J by 1 base, with 11 bases between. Germline CDR1 reads DFQATT; CDR2 reads SNEGSKA (reference sequence). The CDR3: CSARFGWRNTEAFF. The CDR3 nucleotides are TGCAGTGCTAGATTTGGTTGGCGGAACACTGAAGCTTTCTTT.